These 29 T cell receptor beta chains came from one sample sequenced in a study of blood T cell repertoires in COVID-19. Method: immunoSEQ multiplex PCR; TCRdb's copy keeps in-frame clones and lacks some. The table lists about 130,000 clones, roughly 69% of them singletons, with approximately 1.9% in the top ten. Sequenced material: peripheral blood. These receptors were taken from a woman between 70 and 85 years old with acute or convalescent COVID-19.

This sequence joins TRBV28 and TRBJ2-5; 11 bases are shared with TRBD1. V gave up 6 bases and J gave up 4 bases; unmatched junction bases: 10. The CDR3 length is 16 residues. Germline V gene lookup returns CDR1 MDHEN and CDR2 SYDVKM. The CDR3 region is CASRDRTGGFRETQYF. CDR3 coding DNA: TGTGCCAGCAGGGACAGGACAGGGGGCTTCAGAGAGACCCAGTACTTC.

The chain recombines TRBV5-1 with TRBJ2-5; 9 positions match TRBD2. Germline V CDR1 and CDR2: SGHRS, YFSETQ. This CDR3 is 14 amino acids long. V lost 1 base and J lost 10; bases outside the gene matches: 8. DNA of the CDR3: TGCGCCAGCAGCTTGACTAGCGGGCCCTGGGACCAGTACTTC. Translation: CASSLTSGPWDQYF.

The chain recombines TRBV10-1 with TRBJ1-2; 8 bases are a match to TRBD1. CDR1 is WNHNN, CDR2 SYGVQD, per germline (reference sequence). CDR3 length equals 15 residues. J was trimmed by 6 bases and V by 2 bases; bases with no gene match: 8. The CDR3: CASSEKPGQVHGYTF. CDR3 in DNA: TGCGCCAGCAGTGAGAAACCGGGACAGGTTCATGGCTACACCTTC.

In its sample, this clone was seen many times. J is TRBJ1-1 and V is TRBV4-3; D unresolved. Between the trimmed V and J ends, which lost 5 bases and 0 bases, there was a span of 7 bases. This CDR3 is 13 amino acids long. The V gene's germline CDR1 is LGHNA and CDR2 YSLEER. The DNA for the CDR3 is TGCGCCAGCAGCTCCAGGTTGAACACTGAAGCTTTCTTT. Translating it yields CASSSRLNTEAFF.

This clone appeared many times. The CDR3 sequence: CASSLGPHSNQPQHF. The CDR3 DNA follows: TGTGCCAGCAGCTTGGGGCCTCATAGCAATCAGCCCCAGCATTTT. V usage is TRBV5-4 and J usage is TRBJ1-5; D uncertain. CDR3 length: 15 amino acids. V lost 0 bases, J lost 0 bases, and 7 bases lay in between. Germline CDR1 and CDR2: SGHNT and YYREEE (reference sequence).

This chain connects TRBV3-1 (or the pseudogene TRBV3-2) to TRBJ2-3; the D gene is possibly TRBD2 (5 bases). The germline V gene has CDR1 LGHDT and CDR2 YNNKEL (reference sequence). This CDR3 region has 12 residues. V was cut by 3 bases and J by 6 bases, with 7 bases left in between. The chain's CDR3 is CASSHGLDTQYF. DNA for the CDR3: TGTGCCAGCAGCCACGGACTTGATACGCAGTATTTT.

J is TRBJ1-6 and V is TRBV27; 7 positions match TRBD1. CDR1 is MNHEY and CDR2 is SMNVEV in the germline V gene (reference sequence). With 5 bases clipped from V and 4 bases from J, the junction kept 5 bases outside the gene matches. CDR3 length: 15 residues. CDR3 region: CASSPQQGYNSPLHF. The CDR3 nucleotides read TGTGCCAGCAGTCCTCAACAGGGGTATAATTCACCCCTCCACTTT.

This clone showed up just a few times. This chain links TRBV6-5 with TRBJ1-2; D is possibly TRBD1 (5 bases). Germline lookup yields CDR1 MNHEY and CDR2 SVGAGI. The CDR3 totals 15 residues. V was pared by 2 bases and J by 8 bases, with 18 bases between. CDR3 sequence: CASSYGMAAGKGYTF. CDR3 DNA sequence: TGTGCCAGCAGTTACGGCATGGCGGCAGGGAAAGGCTACACCTTC.

This chain connects TRBV24-1 to TRBJ2-2, with D unclear. Germline V gene lookup returns CDR1 KGHDR and CDR2 SFDVKD. The CDR3 sequence is 13 residues long. V was shortened by 5 bases and J by 1 base, with 4 bases between the two germline ends. CDR3 bases: TGTGCCACCAGTGGCGGGAACACCGGGGAGCTGTTTTTT. It specifies CATSGGNTGELFF.

The chain links TRBV5-1 to TRBJ2-7, with 7 bases aligning to TRBD1. This CDR3 contains 13 residues. Germline assignment: CDR1 SGHRS and CDR2 YFSETQ. After removal of 3 bases from V and 3 bases from J, the junction contained 3 bases not matched to a gene. CDR3 sequence (DNA): TGCGCCAGCAGCTCAAGGACAGGCTACGAGCAGTACTTC. This codes for CASSSRTGYEQYF.

The chain employs TRBV12-2 and TRBJ2-3; the table's D call, TRBD2, has no DNA check behind it. TRBV12-2 is classified as a pseudogene. This CDR3 is 12 amino acids long. The CDR3 loop reads CASRSWRDTQYF. The CDR3 nucleotides are TGTGCAAGTCGCTCATGGAGGGATACGCAGTATTTT.

A remark on this clone: The sample carries other DNA sequences with the same CDR3. The chain is built from TRBV18 and TRBJ2-7; D remains unclear. The V end lost 3 bases, the J end lost 0 bases, and 6 bases lay between the germline ends. This CDR3 contains 13 residues. Germline assignment: CDR1 KGHSH and CDR2 LQKENI. The CDR3 reads CASSPSSSYEQYF. In nucleotides, the CDR3 is TGTGCCAGCTCACCTTCGAGCTCCTACGAGCAGTACTTC.

This clone was picked up a small number of times. The V gene is TRBV30, the J gene TRBJ1-3; D may be TRBD1 (5 bases). Trimming removed 0 bases at V and 2 bases at J, with 8 bases between. The length of the CDR3 is 14 residues. Looked up from germline, CDR1 is GTSNPN and CDR2 is SVGIG (reference sequence). This CDR3 is CAWSVPGAGNTIYF. CDR3 sequence (DNA): TGTGCCTGGAGTGTACCGGGGGCTGGAAACACCATATATTTT.

The CDR3 reads CASTLRTGIRRETQYF. The DNA of the CDR3 is TGCGCCAGCACCCTACGGACAGGGATCCGGCGGGAGACCCAGTACTTC. The rearrangement links TRBV10-2 to TRBJ2-5, with TRBD1 matching over 8 bases. The length of the CDR3 is 16 residues. Germline V CDR1 and CDR2: WSHSY, SAAADI. V lost 7 bases to trimming and J lost 5 bases; unmatched junction nucleotides: 15.

This clone was picked up a small number of times. The chain combines TRBV7-2 with TRBJ2-7, with D unclear. Germline CDR1 and CDR2: SGHTA and FQGNSA. CDR3 length: 14 amino acids. The V end lost 6 bases, the J end lost 1 base, and 13 bases lay between the germline ends. CDR3 sequence: CASRHVGSSYEQYF. CDR3 bases: TGTGCCAGCAGACACGTGGGCAGTTCCTACGAGCAGTACTTC. Complete variable domain (other parts from reference TRBV7-2 and TRBJ2-7): GAGVSQSPSNKVTEKGKDVELRCDPISGHTALYWYRQSLGQGLEFLIYFQGNSAPDKSGLPSDRFSAERTGGSVSTLTIQRTQQEDSAVYLCASRHVGSSYEQYFGPGTRLTVT.

V and J are TRBV2 and TRBJ1-5; 8 bases are shared with TRBD1. This CDR3 has 14 residues. Germline CDR1 is SNHLY and CDR2 is FYNNEI. The trim removed 6 bases at V and 5 bases at J, leaving 6 bases unmatched. CDR3: CASRDRDSHQPQHF. As DNA, the CDR3 is TGTGCCAGCAGGGACAGGGATTCTCATCAGCCCCAGCATTTT.

This sequence joins TRBV14 and TRBJ1-3; a weak D match, TRBD1 (5 bases). CDR1 is SGHDN, CDR2 FVKESK, per germline. Trimming took off 4 bases at V and 3 bases at J, with 10 bases between the two ends. The CDR3 sequence is 14 residues long. The CDR3 spells CASSPGGFGNTIYF. CDR3 DNA: TGTGCCAGCAGCCCGGGGGGATTTGGAAACACCATATATTTT.

The gene calls are TRBV5-6 and TRBJ2-3, with TRBD2 matching over 9 bases. Unmatched junction bases numbered 6, after V lost 0 bases and J lost 4 bases. The germline CDR1 and CDR2 sequences are SGHDT and YYEEEE. The CDR3 is 16 amino acids. The CDR3 loop is CASSLEAGGLADTQYF. In DNA, the CDR3 is TGTGCCAGCAGCTTGGAGGCGGGAGGGCTCGCAGATACGCAGTATTTT.

This clone has only one observation. This chain links TRBV6-2 or TRBV6-3 with TRBJ2-7; 7 nucleotides agree with TRBD1. This CDR3 has 12 amino acids. Unmatched junction bases numbered 7, after V lost 2 bases and J lost 12 bases. The germline V gene encodes CDR1 MNHEY and CDR2 SVGEGT. The CDR3 DNA sequence: TGTGCCAGCAGTTACCGAACAGGGGTTGGGTACTTC. Its translation is CASSYRTGVGYF.

The gene calls are TRBV12-5 and TRBJ1-3; 7 positions match TRBD1. This CDR3 contains 14 residues. J lost 4 bases, V lost 5 bases, and 5 bases had no gene match. Germline loops: CDR1 LGHNT, CDR2 FRNRAP. The DNA of the CDR3 is TGTGCTAGTGGTCGAGGGGGCTTAGGAAACACCATATATTTT. It codes for CASGRGGLGNTIYF.

This clone was counted a single time. The gene calls are TRBV5-8 and TRBJ2-2, with 12 bases matching TRBD1. The J segment lost 3 bases and the V segment lost 0 bases, leaving 6 bases of the junction unmatched. Germline CDR1 and CDR2: SGHTS and YDEGEE. This CDR3 has 18 amino acids. The CDR3 coding sequence is TGTGCCAGCAGCTTGGCTTCCGGGACAGGGGGCTACACCGGGGAGCTGTTTTTT. Translation: CASSLASGTGGYTGELFF.

This clone has just a few counts. V and J are TRBV6-2 or TRBV6-3 and TRBJ1-1; TRBD1 is a possible D gene (5 bases). This CDR3 is built from 13 residues. CDR1 MNHEY and CDR2 SVGEGT come from the germline V gene. Trimming removed 4 bases at V and 7 bases at J, with 13 bases between. DNA of the CDR3: TGTGCCAGCAGTTTTACAGGACAAGGTGAAGCTTTCTTT. It is translated as CASSFTGQGEAFF.

This clone has more than one count but fewer than ten. The chain uses TRBV5-5 and TRBJ1-2; a weak D match, TRBD1 (5 bases). CDR1 and CDR2 from the germline V gene are SGHKS and YYEKEE (reference sequence). V was clipped by 4 bases and J by 2 bases, with 9 bases between them. There are 13 residues in the CDR3. CDR3 protein: CASSTTENYGYTF. The CDR3 coding sequence is TGTGCCAGCAGCACGACAGAAAACTATGGCTACACCTTC. Full variable domain (outside the CDR3, taken from reference TRBV5-5 and TRBJ1-2): DAGVTQSPTHLIKTRGQQVTLRCSPISGHKSVSWYQQVLGQGPQFIFQYYEKEERGRGNFPDRFSARQFPNYSSELNVNALLLGDSALYLCASSTTENYGYTFGSGTRLTVV.

This clone was recorded a few times. This CDR3 is CASSRGQGGSNYGYTF. CDR3 DNA: TGTGCCAGCTCACGAGGACAGGGGGGCTCAAACTATGGCTACACCTTC. The chain joins TRBV18 to TRBJ1-2; 10 bases match TRBD1. Losses at the gene ends were 4 bases for V and 2 bases for J; bases not matched to a gene: 7. Germline V gene lookup returns CDR1 KGHSH and CDR2 LQKENI. There are 16 residues in the CDR3.

This clone has just a few counts. This CDR3 is CASISGTEAFF. The CDR3 coding sequence is TGTGCCAGCATCTCCGGCACTGAAGCTTTCTTT. V gene TRBV2 combines with J gene TRBJ1-1; D unclear. V dropped 7 bases and J dropped 4 bases, with 7 bases sitting between them. This CDR3 is 11 amino acids long. Germline-derived CDR1 and CDR2 are SNHLY and FYNNEI.

The chain combines TRBV9 with TRBJ1-1; D unclear. Between the trimmed V and J ends, which lost 4 bases and 1 base, there was a span of 8 bases. CDR3 length: 13 residues. Germline V CDR1 and CDR2: SGDLS, YYNGEE. CDR3 in amino acids: CASSPRQNTEAFF. The CDR3 DNA follows: TGTGCCAGCAGCCCCCGACAGAACACTGAAGCTTTCTTT.

V is TRBV2 and J is TRBJ1-3; no definite D call. The V gene's germline CDR1 is SNHLY and CDR2 FYNNEI. This CDR3 spans 16 amino acids. The V end was cut by 7 bases, the J end by 0 bases, with 16 bases between. The CDR3 is CASNPSIMSSGNTIYF. The CDR3 region has the DNA TGTGCCAGCAACCCGTCGATCATGAGCTCTGGAAACACCATATATTTT.

The chain recombines TRBV30 with TRBJ2-2; tentative D call: TRBD2 (6 bases). CDR1 is GTSNPN and CDR2 is SVGIG in the germline V gene (reference sequence). V gave up 4 bases and J gave up 3 bases, with 9 bases separating them. The CDR3 is 13 residues long. CDR3 in amino acids: CAWKSGDTGELFF. CDR3 DNA: TGTGCCTGGAAGTCGGGGGACACCGGGGAGCTGTTTTTT.

Worth noting for this clone: The junction differs from germline at one of its ends, possibly a read error. The V and J genes are TRBV10-3 and TRBJ2-3; perhaps TRBD2 as D (7 bases). The CDR3 loop spans 14 amino acids. Per the germline V gene, CDR1 is ENHRY and CDR2 is SYGVKD. CDR3 sequence: CAVREGGGTDTQYF. DNA for the CDR3: TGTGCCGTCAGGGAGGGGGGCGGGACAGATACGCAGTATTTT.